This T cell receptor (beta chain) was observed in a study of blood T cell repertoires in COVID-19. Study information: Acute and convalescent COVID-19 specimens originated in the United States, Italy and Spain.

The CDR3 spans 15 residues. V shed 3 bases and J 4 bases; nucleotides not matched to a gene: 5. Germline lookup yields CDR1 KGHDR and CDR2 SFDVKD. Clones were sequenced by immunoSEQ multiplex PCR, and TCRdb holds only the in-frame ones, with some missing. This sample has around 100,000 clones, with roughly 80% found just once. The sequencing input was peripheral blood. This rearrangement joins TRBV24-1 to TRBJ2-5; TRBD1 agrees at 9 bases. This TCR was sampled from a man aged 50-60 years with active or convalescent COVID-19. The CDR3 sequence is CATSDPDRGVETQYF. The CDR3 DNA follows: TGTGCCACCAGTGATCCTGACAGGGGGGTAGAGACCCAGTACTTC.